The clone carrying this T cell receptor beta chain appeared a few times. The antigen remains unidentified. The CDR3 has 10 residues. The ends were cut back, 6 bases at V and 10 bases at J, with 12 bases in the middle. Germline CDR1 is SQVTM and CDR2 is ANQGSEA. This record comes from a study of beta chain features in type 1 diabetes. Study-level points and caveats: TCRB CDR3s from Type 1 diabetes patients were moderately but significantly shorter in all four CD4+ subsets.

Every isolated RNA sample was fully reverse transcribed, so sequencing captured expressed TCRB transcripts. Measured with immunoSEQ multiplex PCR; TCRdb has only the in-frame clones, and not every one. This sample has hundreds of thousands of clones; around an eighth occur once, and the top ten carry less than 0.025%. The chain uses TRBV29-1 and TRBJ1-1; the D is unclear. This TCR came from a man between 18 and 35 years old with type 1 diabetes. Material: naive CD4+ T cells from blood. The CDR3 protein is CSVLDSAAFF. The CDR3 nucleotides read TGCAGCGTGCTAGACTCGGCAGCTTTCTTT.